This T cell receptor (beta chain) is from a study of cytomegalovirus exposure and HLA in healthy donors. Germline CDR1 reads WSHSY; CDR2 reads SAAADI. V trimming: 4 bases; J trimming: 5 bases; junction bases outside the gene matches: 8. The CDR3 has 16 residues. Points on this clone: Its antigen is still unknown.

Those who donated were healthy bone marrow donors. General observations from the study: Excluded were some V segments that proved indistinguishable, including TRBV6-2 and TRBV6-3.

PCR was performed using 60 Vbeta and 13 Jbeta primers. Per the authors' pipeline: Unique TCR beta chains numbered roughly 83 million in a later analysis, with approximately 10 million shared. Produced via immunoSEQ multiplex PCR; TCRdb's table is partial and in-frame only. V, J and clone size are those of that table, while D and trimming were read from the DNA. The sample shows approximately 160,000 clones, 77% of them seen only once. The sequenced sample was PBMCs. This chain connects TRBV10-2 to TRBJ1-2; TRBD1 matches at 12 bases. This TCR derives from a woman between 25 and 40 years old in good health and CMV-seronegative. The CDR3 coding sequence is TGCGCCAGCAGTGTGGGACAGGGGGCCGAAGTTTATGGCTACACCTTC. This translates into CASSVGQGAEVYGYTF.